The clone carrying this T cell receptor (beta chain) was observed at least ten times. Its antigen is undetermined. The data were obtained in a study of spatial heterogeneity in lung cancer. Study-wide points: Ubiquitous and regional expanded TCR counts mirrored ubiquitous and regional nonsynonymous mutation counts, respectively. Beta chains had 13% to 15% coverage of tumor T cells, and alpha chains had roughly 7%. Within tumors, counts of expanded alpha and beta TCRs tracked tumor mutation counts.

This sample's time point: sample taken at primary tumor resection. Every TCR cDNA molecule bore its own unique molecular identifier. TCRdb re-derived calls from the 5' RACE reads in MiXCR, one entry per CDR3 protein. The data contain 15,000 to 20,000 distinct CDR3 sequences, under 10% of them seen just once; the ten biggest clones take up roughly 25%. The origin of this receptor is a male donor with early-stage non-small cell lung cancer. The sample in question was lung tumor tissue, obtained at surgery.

In DNA, the CDR3 is TGTGCCACCAGTGATTTCGGCACAGATGGGGCAGATACGCAGTATTTT. Its protein product is CATSDFGTDGADTQYF. The J gene is TRBJ2-3, the V gene TRBV24-1; no firm D call. Trimming took off 1 base at V and 4 bases at J, with 14 bases between the two ends. The CDR3 consists of 16 residues. The germline V gene encodes CDR1 KGHDR and CDR2 SFDVKD.